This TCR beta chain was sequenced in a study of response to subunit inactivated influenza vaccine. Whole-study results and caveats: T cells newly recruited by each seasonal influenza vaccination are few, the authors suggested.

Via MiXCR, TCRdb re-called the RT-PCR reads, giving one row per CDR3 protein. The sample has hundreds of thousands of distinct CDR3 sequences; 14% are singletons. This clonotype was counted between two and nine times. Its antigen is unidentified. The specimen comprised PBMCs from blood, sampled 14 days before vaccination. The sequence was collected from a man aged 45-65 years who received an inactivated influenza vaccine.

For the CDR3, the DNA is TGTGCCACCAGCAGAGATGTAACAGGGGTTGGCTACACCTTC. Protein product: CATSRDVTGVGYTF. This chain joins TRBV15 and TRBJ1-2; 7 positions match TRBD1. CDR3 length: 14 amino acids. The V segment lost 0 bases and the J segment 7 bases; nucleotides outside the gene matches: 5. The germline V gene has CDR1 LNHNV and CDR2 YYDKDF (reference sequence).